These 18 T cell receptor beta chains were sequenced from one sample in a study of T-cell reconstitution after alpha-beta-depleted transplantation in children. General study findings and limits: Reportedly, roughly two months post-transplant, alpha-beta T cells arose from several hundred expanded graft clones.

Unique molecular identifiers tagged the TCRbeta library. TCRdb re-called the PCR reads with MiXCR, one entry per CDR3 protein. The repertoire holds approximately 32,000 distinct CDR3 sequences, with about 6.7% as singletons. These TCRs are of unknown antigen specificity. Sequenced material: peripheral blood, taken 60 days after TCRalphabeta/CD19-depleted stem cell transplant. These TCRs come from a child under two years old who had a stem cell transplant for acute myeloid leukemia, so the T cells may come from the graft donor.

This clonotype has ten or more counts. The CDR3 reads CASNSGLAGELFF. CDR3 DNA: TGTGCCAGCAATTCAGGGCTCGCCGGGGAGCTGTTTTTT. The chain employs TRBV6-2 or TRBV6-3 and TRBJ2-2; tentative D call: TRBD1 (5 bases). V was trimmed by 7 bases and J by 6 bases, leaving 12 bases between them. The V gene's germline CDR1 is MNHEY and CDR2 SVGEGT. CDR3 size: 13 residues.

This clonotype has a count of ten or more. V and J are TRBV4-3 and TRBJ1-1; weak D call: TRBD1 (6 bases). CDR1 is LGHNA and CDR2 is YSLEER in the germline V gene. V was shortened by 0 bases and J by 5 bases, with 13 bases between the two germline ends. The CDR3 runs 15 residues. The CDR3 DNA reads TGCGCCAGCAGCCAAGATGGACTCAGGGGAACTGAAGCTTTCTTT. It yields the protein CASSQDGLRGTEAFF.

This clonotype was counted at least ten times. In DNA, the CDR3 is TGTGCCAGCAGCTCGGTCCCCTTAGCGACCGAGCAGTACTTC. This codes for CASSSVPLATEQYF. The chain joins TRBV7-2 to TRBJ2-7; possibly TRBD2 for D (5 bases). CDR3 length equals 14 residues. V was cut by 4 bases and J by 6 bases, with 16 bases left in between. From germline, CDR1 is SGHTA and CDR2 FQGNSA.

This clonotype was observed at least ten times. The V call is TRBV12-3 or TRBV12-4, the J call TRBJ1-2; D is ambiguous. The ends were cut back, 5 bases at V and 6 bases at J, with 16 bases in the middle. The CDR3 totals 14 residues. The CDR3 DNA is TGTGCCAGCAGTCCTTCCCTACTGCAGCATGGCTACACCTTC. Its protein product is CASSPSLLQHGYTF.

This clonotype occurred many times. The rearrangement links TRBV7-3 to TRBJ2-2, with D possibly matching TRBD2 (6 bases). The V end lost 5 bases, the J end lost 0 bases, and 10 bases lay between the germline ends. Germline V gives CDR1 SGHTA, CDR2 FQGTGA. The CDR3 is 15 amino acids. CDR3 bases: TGTGCCAGCAGCGTTAGCGGAACGAACACCGGGGAGCTGTTTTTT. Encoded protein: CASSVSGTNTGELFF. The full variable domain, its missing parts supplied by reference TRBV7-3 and TRBJ2-2, is GAGVSQTPSNKVTEKGKYVELRCDPISGHTALYWYRQSLGQGPEFLIYFQGTGAADDSGLPNDRFFAVRPEGSVSTLKIQRTERGDSAVYLCASSVSGTNTGELFFGEGSRLTVL.

The sample holds many counts of this clonotype. This chain links TRBV6-5 with TRBJ2-3; D is unclear. There are 15 residues in the CDR3. Germline loops: CDR1 MNHEY, CDR2 SVGAGI. Trimming cost V 4 bases and J 0 bases, with 11 bases left between them. The CDR3 region has the DNA TGTGCCAGCAGTTCTGTGACATCTAGCACAGATACGCAGTATTTT. Amino acids: CASSSVTSSTDTQYF.

This clonotype has at least ten counts. This chain uses TRBV20-1 with TRBJ2-7; D unresolved. V lost 5 bases to trimming and J lost 3 bases, with 8 bases between them. This CDR3 is 11 amino acids long. The germline V gene encodes CDR1 DFQATT and CDR2 SNEGSKA (reference sequence). This CDR3 reads CSASSDYEQYF. CDR3 in DNA: TGCAGTGCTTCCTCCGACTACGAGCAGTACTTC.

This clonotype was seen repeatedly, ten times or more. The chain uses TRBV20-1 and TRBJ2-3; 11 nucleotides line up with TRBD2. V gave up 4 bases and J gave up 2 bases; unmatched junction bases: 5. Germline CDR1 reads DFQATT; CDR2 reads SNEGSKA (reference sequence). This CDR3 contains 15 residues. The CDR3 DNA follows: TGCAGTGCTACCCGACTAGCGGGAAACACAGATACGCAGTATTTT. Protein product: CSATRLAGNTDTQYF.

This clonotype was picked up many times. The chain couples TRBV27 to TRBJ2-4; D gene uncertain. The CDR3 covers 14 residues. Per the germline V gene, CDR1 is MNHEY and CDR2 is SMNVEV (reference sequence). The V end lost 7 bases, the J end lost 0 bases, and 10 bases lay between the germline ends. The CDR3 here is CASKPDGAKNIQYF. CDR3 DNA: TGTGCCAGCAAGCCGGACGGAGCCAAAAACATTCAGTACTTC.

This clonotype was seen repeatedly, ten times or more. The chain uses TRBV7-6 and TRBJ2-3; D ambiguous. Germline V gene lookup returns CDR1 SGHVS and CDR2 FNYEAQ. Trimming pared 1 base from V and 3 bases from J, leaving 8 bases between. The CDR3 has 14 residues. The CDR3 nucleotides are TGTGCCAGCAGCTTAGTTAGTGGGACAGATACGCAGTATTTT. This codes for CASSLVSGTDTQYF.

The chain has TRBV4-1 and TRBJ2-1; D is unclear. CDR3 length: 15 residues. Germline-derived CDR1 and CDR2 are MGHRA and YSYEKL. Trimming removed 2 bases from V and 8 bases from J, with 16 bases in between. CDR3 sequence reads: CASSQTPGQAYEQFF. CDR3 coding DNA: TGCGCCAGCAGCCAAACCCCCGGCCAGGCCTATGAGCAGTTCTTC.

The V call is TRBV7-2, the J call TRBJ2-3; 8 bases fit TRBD1. CDR3 size: 15 residues. Trimming took 5 bases from V and 2 from J; bases not matched to a gene: 6. In germline, CDR1 is SGHTA, CDR2 FQGNSA. In DNA form, the CDR3 reads TGTGCCAGCAGCCCGACAGGGGTCCTCACAGATACGCAGTATTTT. It is translated as CASSPTGVLTDTQYF.

This clonotype was counted many times. The V gene is TRBV11-2, the J gene TRBJ2-2, with 9 bases identical to TRBD1. The CDR3 length is 17 residues. V lost 4 bases and J lost 5; bases outside the gene matches: 11. The germline V gene has CDR1 SGHAT and CDR2 FQNNGV. The CDR3 region has the DNA TGTGCCAGCAGCTCAAGGGACAGGGAAATAAGTACCGGGGAGCTGTTTTTT. Its protein product is CASSSRDREISTGELFF.

This clonotype was counted ten times or more. The genes are TRBV27 and TRBJ2-7; 13 nucleotides agree with TRBD2. CDR3 length equals 15 residues. Germline lookup yields CDR1 MNHEY and CDR2 SMNVEV (reference sequence). The ends lost 2 bases at V and 7 bases at J; junction bases unmatched: 5. CDR3 in amino acids: CASSLTSGRAREQYF. As DNA, the CDR3 is TGTGCCAGCAGTTTAACTAGCGGGAGGGCCCGGGAGCAGTACTTC.

At least ten counts were recorded for this clonotype. This sequence joins TRBV11-2 and TRBJ2-7, with 7 bases identical to TRBD1. Per germline, CDR1 SGHAT and CDR2 FQNNGV. The CDR3 length is 15 residues. J was trimmed by 2 bases and V by 5 bases; bases with no gene match: 9. CDR3 bases: TGTGCCAGCAGCCCCCCGTCCGGGACAGCCTACGAGCAGTACTTC. Translated, it gives CASSPPSGTAYEQYF.

With regard to this clonotype: At one of its ends the junction is not consistent with the germline gene, which may arise from a read error. V usage is TRBV20-1 and J usage is TRBJ2-1, with 8 bases lining up with TRBD2. Germline-derived CDR1 and CDR2 are DFQATT and SNEGSKA (reference sequence). This CDR3 is built from 16 residues. CDR3 amino acids: CCARLGIAGSQEEQFF. The CDR3 nucleotides are TGCTGTGCTAGGTTGGGTATAGCGGGATCTCAAGAAGAGCAGTTCTTC.

In its sample, this clonotype was seen many times. The CDR3 spells CASSLGGLAGDTQYF. Here the CDR3 DNA reads TGTGCCAGCAGCTTAGGGGGACTAGCGGGGGATACGCAGTATTTT. This rearrangement joins TRBV7-2 to TRBJ2-3, with 13 bases identical to TRBD2. CDR1 is SGHTA, CDR2 FQGNSA, per germline. The trim removed 1 base at V and 6 bases at J, leaving 1 base unmatched. The CDR3 runs to 15 residues.

This clonotype has a handful of counts. The V gene is TRBV12-3 or TRBV12-4, the J gene TRBJ2-2, with unresolved D. The CDR3 is 15 amino acids. V was trimmed by 1 base and J by 5 bases, leaving 11 bases between them. CDR3: CASSLGVSKTGELFF. The CDR3, as DNA: TGTGCCAGCAGTTTAGGAGTAAGCAAGACCGGGGAGCTGTTTTTT.